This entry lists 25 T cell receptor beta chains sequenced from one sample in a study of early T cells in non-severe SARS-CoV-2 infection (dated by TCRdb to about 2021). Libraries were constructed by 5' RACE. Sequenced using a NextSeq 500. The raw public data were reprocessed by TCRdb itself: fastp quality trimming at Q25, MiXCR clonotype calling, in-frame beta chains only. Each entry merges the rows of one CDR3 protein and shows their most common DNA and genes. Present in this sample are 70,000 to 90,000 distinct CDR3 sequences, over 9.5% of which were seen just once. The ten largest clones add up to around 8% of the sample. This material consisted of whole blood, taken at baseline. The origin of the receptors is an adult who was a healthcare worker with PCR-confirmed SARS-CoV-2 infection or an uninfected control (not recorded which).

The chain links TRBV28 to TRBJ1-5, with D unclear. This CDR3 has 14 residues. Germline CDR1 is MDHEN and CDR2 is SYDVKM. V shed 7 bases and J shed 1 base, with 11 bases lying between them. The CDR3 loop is CASKAGRSNQPQHF. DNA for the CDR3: TGTGCCAGCAAGGCGGGAAGGAGCAATCAGCCCCAGCATTTT.

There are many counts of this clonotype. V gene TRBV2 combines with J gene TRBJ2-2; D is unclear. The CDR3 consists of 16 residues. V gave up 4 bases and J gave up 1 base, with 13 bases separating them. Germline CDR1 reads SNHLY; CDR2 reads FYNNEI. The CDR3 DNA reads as TGTGCCAGCAGTGTAAGAAGGGCAGAGAACACCGGGGAGCTGTTTTTT. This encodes CASSVRRAENTGELFF.

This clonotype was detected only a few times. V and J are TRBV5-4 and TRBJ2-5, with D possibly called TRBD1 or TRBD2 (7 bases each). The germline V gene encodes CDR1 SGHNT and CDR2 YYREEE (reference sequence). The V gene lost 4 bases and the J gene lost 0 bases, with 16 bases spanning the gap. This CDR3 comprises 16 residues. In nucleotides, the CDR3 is TGTGCCAGCAGCGGGGGGGACAGACGGTACCAAGAGACCCAGTACTTC. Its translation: CASSGGDRRYQETQYF.

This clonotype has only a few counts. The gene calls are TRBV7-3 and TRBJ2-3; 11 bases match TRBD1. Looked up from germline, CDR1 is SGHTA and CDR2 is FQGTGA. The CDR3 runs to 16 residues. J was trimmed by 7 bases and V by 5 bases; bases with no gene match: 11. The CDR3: CASSLNPGQGGHTQYF. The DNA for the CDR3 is TGTGCCAGCAGCCTCAACCCGGGACAGGGGGGTCATACGCAGTATTTT.

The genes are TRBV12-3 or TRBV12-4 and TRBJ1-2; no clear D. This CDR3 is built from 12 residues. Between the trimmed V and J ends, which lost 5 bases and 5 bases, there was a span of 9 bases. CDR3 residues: CASSVDGYGYTF. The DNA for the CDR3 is TGTGCCAGCAGTGTAGACGGTTATGGCTACACCTTC.

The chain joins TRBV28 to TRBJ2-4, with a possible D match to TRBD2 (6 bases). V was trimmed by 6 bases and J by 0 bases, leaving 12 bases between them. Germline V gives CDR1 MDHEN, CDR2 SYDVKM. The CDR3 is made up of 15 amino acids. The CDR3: CASSPPGLAKNIQYF. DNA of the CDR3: TGTGCCAGCAGCCCTCCGGGACTAGCCAAAAACATTCAGTACTTC.

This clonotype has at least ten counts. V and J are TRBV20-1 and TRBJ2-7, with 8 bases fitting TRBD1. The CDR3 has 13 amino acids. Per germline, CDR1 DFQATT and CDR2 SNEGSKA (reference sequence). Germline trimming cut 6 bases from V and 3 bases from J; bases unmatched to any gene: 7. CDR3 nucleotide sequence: TGCAGTGCAGGCAGGGGGCAGTTCTACGAGCAGTACTTC. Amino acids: CSAGRGQFYEQYF.

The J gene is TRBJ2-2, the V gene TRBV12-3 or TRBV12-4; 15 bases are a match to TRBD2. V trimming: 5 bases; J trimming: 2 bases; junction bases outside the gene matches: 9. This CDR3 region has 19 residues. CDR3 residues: CASSGGLAGGLGNTGELFF. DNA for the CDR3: TGTGCCAGCAGTGGGGGACTAGCGGGAGGTTTGGGAAACACCGGGGAGCTGTTTTTT.

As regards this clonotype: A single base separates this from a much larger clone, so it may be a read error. CDR3 coding DNA: TGCAGTGCTCTGGGTCCCTACGAGCAGTACTTC. It is translated as CSALGPYEQYF. The V call is TRBV20-1, the J call TRBJ2-7; no definite D call. Trimming removed 5 bases from V and 2 bases from J, with 7 bases in between. The CDR3 covers 11 residues. The germline V gene encodes CDR1 DFQATT and CDR2 SNEGSKA (reference sequence).

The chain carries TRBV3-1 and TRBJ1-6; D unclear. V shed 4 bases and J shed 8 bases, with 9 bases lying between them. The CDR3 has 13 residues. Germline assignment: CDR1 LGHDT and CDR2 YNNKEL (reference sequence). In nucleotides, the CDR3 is TGTGCCAGCAGCCCCAATAGGGATTCACCCCTCCACTTT. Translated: CASSPNRDSPLHF. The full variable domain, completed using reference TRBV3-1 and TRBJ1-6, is DTAVSQTPKYLVTQMGNDKSIKCEQNLGHDTMYWYKQDSKKFLKIMFSYNNKELIINETVPNRFSPKSPDKAHLNLHINSLELGDSAVYFCASSPNRDSPLHFGNGTRLTVT.

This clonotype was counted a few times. The CDR3 spells CASSLYQGNNQPQHF. The CDR3, as DNA: TGTGCCAGCAGCCTATACCAGGGGAACAATCAGCCCCAGCATTTT. The gene calls are TRBV28 and TRBJ1-5; tentatively, D is TRBD1 (6 bases). Trimming pared 6 bases from V and 3 bases from J, leaving 15 bases between. Germline V lookup: CDR1 MDHEN, CDR2 SYDVKM. This CDR3 spans 15 amino acids.

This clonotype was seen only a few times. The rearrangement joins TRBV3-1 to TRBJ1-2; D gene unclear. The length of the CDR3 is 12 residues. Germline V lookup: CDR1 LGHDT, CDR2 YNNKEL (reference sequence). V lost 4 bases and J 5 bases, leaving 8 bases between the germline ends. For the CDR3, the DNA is TGTGCCAGCAGCCGAACACCTTATGGCTACACCTTC. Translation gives CASSRTPYGYTF.

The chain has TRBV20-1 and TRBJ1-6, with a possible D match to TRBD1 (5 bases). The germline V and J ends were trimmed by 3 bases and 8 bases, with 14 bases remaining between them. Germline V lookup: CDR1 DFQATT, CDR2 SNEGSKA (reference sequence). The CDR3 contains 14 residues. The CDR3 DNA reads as TGCAGTGCTAGGGGGGACGGTGACCATTCACCCCTCCACTTT. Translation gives CSARGDGDHSPLHF.

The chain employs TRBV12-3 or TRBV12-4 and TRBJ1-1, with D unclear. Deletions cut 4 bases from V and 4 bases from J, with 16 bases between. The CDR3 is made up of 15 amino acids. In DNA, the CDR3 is TGTGCCAGCAGTTCCCCAAAAGCGGGAGGCACTGAAGCTTTCTTT. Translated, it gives CASSSPKAGGTEAFF.

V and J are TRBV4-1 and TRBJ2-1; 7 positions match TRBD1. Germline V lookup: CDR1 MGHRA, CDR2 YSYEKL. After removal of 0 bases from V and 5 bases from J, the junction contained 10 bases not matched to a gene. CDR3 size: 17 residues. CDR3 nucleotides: TGCGCCAGCAGCCAAGATGACCGGGACAGTCCGAACAATGAGCAGTTCTTC. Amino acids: CASSQDDRDSPNNEQFF.

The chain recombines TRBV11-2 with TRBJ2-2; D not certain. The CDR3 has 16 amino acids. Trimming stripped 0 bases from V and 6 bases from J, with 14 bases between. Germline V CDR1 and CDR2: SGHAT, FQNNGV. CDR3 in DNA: TGTGCCAGCAGCTTAGATACCCCCTCAAGGCCCGGGGAGCTGTTTTTT. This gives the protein CASSLDTPSRPGELFF. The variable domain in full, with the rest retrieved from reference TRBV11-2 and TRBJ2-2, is EAGVAQSPRYKIIEKRQSVAFWCNPISGHATLYWYQQILGQGPKLLIQFQNNGVVDDSQLPKDRFSAERLKGVDSTLKIQPAKLEDSAVYLCASSLDTPSRPGELFFGEGSRLTVL.

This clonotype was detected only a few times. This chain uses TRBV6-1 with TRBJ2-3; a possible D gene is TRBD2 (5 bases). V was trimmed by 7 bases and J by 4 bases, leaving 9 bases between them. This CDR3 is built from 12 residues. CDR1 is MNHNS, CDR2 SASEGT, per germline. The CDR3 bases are TGTGCCAGCACCTGGAGGTCAGATACGCAGTATTTT. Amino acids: CASTWRSDTQYF.

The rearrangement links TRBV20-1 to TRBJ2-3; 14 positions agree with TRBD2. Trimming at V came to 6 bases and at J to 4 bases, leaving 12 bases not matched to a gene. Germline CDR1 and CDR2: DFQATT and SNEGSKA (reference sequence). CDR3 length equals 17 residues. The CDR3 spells CSAIPPTSGRGADTQYF. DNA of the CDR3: TGCAGTGCGATACCGCCGACTAGCGGGAGGGGCGCAGATACGCAGTATTTT.

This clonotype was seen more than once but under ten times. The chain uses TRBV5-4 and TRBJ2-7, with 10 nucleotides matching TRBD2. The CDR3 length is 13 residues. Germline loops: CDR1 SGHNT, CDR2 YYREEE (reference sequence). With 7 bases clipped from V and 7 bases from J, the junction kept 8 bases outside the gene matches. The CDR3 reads CASSGTSVREQYF. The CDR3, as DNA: TGTGCCAGCTCCGGGACTAGCGTTCGAGAGCAGTACTTC.

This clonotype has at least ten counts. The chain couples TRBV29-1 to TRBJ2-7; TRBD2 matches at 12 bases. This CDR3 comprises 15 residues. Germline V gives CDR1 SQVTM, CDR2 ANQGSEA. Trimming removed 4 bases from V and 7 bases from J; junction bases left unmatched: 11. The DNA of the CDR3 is TGCAGCGTTGTTCCCCTAGCGGGAGGGCCGGGTGAGCAGTACTTC. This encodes CSVVPLAGGPGEQYF.

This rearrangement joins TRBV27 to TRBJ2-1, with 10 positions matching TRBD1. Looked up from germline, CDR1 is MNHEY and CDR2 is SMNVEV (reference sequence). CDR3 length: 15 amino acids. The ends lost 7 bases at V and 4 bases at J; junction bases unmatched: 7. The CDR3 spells CASTTRDRGYNEQFF. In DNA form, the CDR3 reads TGTGCCAGCACTACCCGGGACAGGGGTTACAATGAGCAGTTCTTC.

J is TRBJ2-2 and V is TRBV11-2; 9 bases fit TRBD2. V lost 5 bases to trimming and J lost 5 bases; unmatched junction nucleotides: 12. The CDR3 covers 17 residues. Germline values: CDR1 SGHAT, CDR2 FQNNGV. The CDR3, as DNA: TGTGCCAGCAGCGCCTCGGGAGCGGGAGGAATAACCGGGGAGCTGTTTTTT. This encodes CASSASGAGGITGELFF.

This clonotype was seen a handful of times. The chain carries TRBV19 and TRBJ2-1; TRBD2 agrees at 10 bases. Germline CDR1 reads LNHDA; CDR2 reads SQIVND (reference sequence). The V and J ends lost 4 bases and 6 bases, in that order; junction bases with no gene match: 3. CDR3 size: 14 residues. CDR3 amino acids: CASSTSGSSNEQFF. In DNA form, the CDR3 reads TGTGCCAGTAGTACTAGCGGGAGTAGCAATGAGCAGTTCTTC.

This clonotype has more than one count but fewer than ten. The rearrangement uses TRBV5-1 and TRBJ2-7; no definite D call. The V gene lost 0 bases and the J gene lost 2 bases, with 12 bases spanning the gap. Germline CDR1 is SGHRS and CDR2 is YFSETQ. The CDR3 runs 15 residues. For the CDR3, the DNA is TGCGCCAGCAGCTTGGCTCCTGGCGGAACCTACGAGCAGTACTTC. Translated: CASSLAPGGTYEQYF.

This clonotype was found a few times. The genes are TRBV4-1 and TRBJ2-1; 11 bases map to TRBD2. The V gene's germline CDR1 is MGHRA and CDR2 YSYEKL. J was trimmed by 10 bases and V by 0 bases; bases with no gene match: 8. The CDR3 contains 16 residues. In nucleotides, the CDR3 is TGCGCCAGCAGCCAAGATTCACTAGCGGGAGTTCGGGAGCAGTTCTTC. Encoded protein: CASSQDSLAGVREQFF.